Presented here are 21 T cell receptor beta chains from one specimen sequenced in a study of control samples from healthy donors and cancer patients. Only in-frame clones appear in the TCRdb table, and some are missing; sequencing was by immunoSEQ multiplex PCR. The sample carries about 130,000 clones, about 90% recorded once. Sequencing was performed on blood. The receptor source for this set is a man between 18 and 35 years old in good health.

This chain uses TRBV19 with TRBJ2-7, with 9 nucleotides matching TRBD1. V shed 5 bases and J 6 bases; nucleotides not matched to a gene: 8. Germline CDR1 is LNHDA and CDR2 is SQIVND (reference sequence). The CDR3 is 14 amino acids. CDR3 amino acids: CASSAGQGSSEQYF. DNA of the CDR3: TGTGCCAGTAGTGCGGGACAGGGTTCTTCCGAGCAGTACTTC.

The chain joins TRBV30 to TRBJ1-6; perhaps TRBD1 as D (6 bases). The V gene lost 2 bases and the J gene lost 10 bases, with 6 bases spanning the gap. This CDR3 spans 11 amino acids. From germline, CDR1 is GTSNPN and CDR2 SVGIG (reference sequence). CDR3 loop: CAWSTGSPLHF. The CDR3 coding sequence is TGTGCCTGGAGTACAGGGTCACCCCTCCACTTT.

The chain links TRBV11-1 to TRBJ1-4, with a possible D match to TRBD1 (5 bases). The V gene's germline CDR1 is SGHAT and CDR2 FQDESV (reference sequence). Deletions cut 2 bases from V and 2 bases from J, with 9 bases between. The CDR3 is made up of 15 amino acids. This chain's CDR3 is CASSLRGLTNEKLFF. The CDR3 DNA reads TGTGCCAGCAGCTTACGGGGGTTGACTAATGAAAAACTGTTTTTT.

The chain employs TRBV5-1 and TRBJ1-2, with TRBD1 matching over 9 bases. V shed 3 bases, J shed 4 bases, and the junction held 4 bases outside the gene matches. CDR1 and CDR2 from the germline V gene are SGHRS and YFSETQ. The CDR3 sequence is 14 residues long. The CDR3 region has the DNA TGCGCCAGCAGCTCGGACAGGGGACCCTATGGCTACACCTTC. Translated: CASSSDRGPYGYTF.

The chain combines TRBV14 with TRBJ2-6; D unclear. CDR3 length equals 18 residues. V lost 5 bases to trimming and J lost 3 bases, with 20 bases between them. Looked up from germline, CDR1 is SGHDN and CDR2 is FVKESK. The CDR3 DNA reads TGTGCCAGCAGCTCCACCGCCTCAGGCCGAGGTGGGGCCAACGTCCTGACTTTC. Translated, it gives CASSSTASGRGGANVLTF.

The genes are TRBV11-2 and TRBJ1-6, with D perhaps matching TRBD1 (6 bases). The V and J ends lost 5 bases and 8 bases respectively, with 22 bases between them. Looked up from germline, CDR1 is SGHAT and CDR2 is FQNNGV. The CDR3 runs to 17 residues. The CDR3 here is CASSALNHQRGHSPLHF. The CDR3, as DNA: TGTGCCAGCAGCGCCCTGAACCATCAACGGGGGCATTCACCCCTCCACTTT.

About this clone itself: The identical CDR3 is also encoded by other nucleotide sequences in the sample. The gene calls are TRBV19 and TRBJ1-1; D gene ambiguous. The V gene's germline CDR1 is LNHDA and CDR2 SQIVND (reference sequence). The CDR3 is 11 residues long. Trimming removed 3 bases from V and 4 bases from J, with 3 bases in between. CDR3 residues: CASSIGTEAFF. CDR3 DNA: TGTGCCAGTAGTATCGGCACTGAAGCTTTCTTT.

The chain joins TRBV6-2 or TRBV6-3 to TRBJ2-3; 12 bases are shared with TRBD2. The germline V gene encodes CDR1 MNHEY and CDR2 SVGEGT. The CDR3 length is 18 residues. The junction had 11 bases not matched to a gene; V was cut back by 0 bases and J by 7 bases. The chain's CDR3 is CASSYSSIKTSGRYTQYF. The DNA of the CDR3 is TGTGCCAGCAGTTACTCGAGTATCAAAACTAGCGGGAGGTATACGCAGTATTTT.

The V and J genes are TRBV5-1 and TRBJ1-4; a possible D gene is TRBD1 (5 bases). The CDR3 totals 15 residues. CDR1 and CDR2 from the germline V gene are SGHRS and YFSETQ. V gave up 0 bases and J gave up 3 bases, with 9 bases separating them. The CDR3: CASSLVGEPNEKLFF. CDR3 coding DNA: TGCGCCAGCAGCTTGGTAGGGGAGCCTAATGAAAAACTGTTTTTT.

The genes are TRBV3-1 (or the pseudogene TRBV3-2) and TRBJ2-3; D is unresolved. The germline V and J ends were trimmed by 5 bases and 3 bases, with 9 bases remaining between them. The CDR3 sequence is 13 residues long. The germline V gene encodes CDR1 LGHDT and CDR2 YNNKEL (reference sequence). CDR3 sequence reads: CASSYIDTDTQYF. The CDR3 DNA follows: TGTGCCAGCAGCTATATCGATACAGATACGCAGTATTTT.

This chain uses TRBV13 with TRBJ1-6, with D perhaps matching TRBD1 (6 bases). Germline V gene data show CDR1 as PRHDT and CDR2 as FYEKMQ (reference sequence). The CDR3 extends over 14 amino acids. Trimming shortened V by 1 base and J by 7 bases, and 8 bases separated the two germline ends. CDR3 nucleotides: TGTGCCAGCAGCTTAGAGGGGGGGAATTCACCCCTCCACTTT. Translation: CASSLEGGNSPLHF.

V and J are TRBV28 and TRBJ1-1; possible D gene TRBD1, 6 bases. CDR1 is MDHEN and CDR2 is SYDVKM in the germline V gene. Trimming left V 6 bases short and J 5 bases short, with 10 bases between. CDR3 length: 12 residues. The CDR3 here is CASRAGETEAFF. In DNA, the CDR3 is TGTGCCAGCAGGGCAGGGGAAACTGAAGCTTTCTTT. Full variable domain (outside the CDR3, taken from reference TRBV28 and TRBJ1-1): DVKVTQSSRYLVKRTGEKVFLECVQDMDHENMFWYRQDPGLGLRLIYFSYDVKMKEKGDIPEGYSVSREKKERFSLILESASTNQTSMYLCASRAGETEAFFGQGTRLTVV.

This rearrangement joins TRBV6-1 to TRBJ1-2; D may be TRBD1 (6 bases). Germline V CDR1 and CDR2: MNHNS, SASEGT. Trimming left V 1 base short and J 3 bases short, with 12 bases between. The CDR3 has 15 residues. CDR3 sequence (DNA): TGTGCCAGCAGTGAAGGAGAGGGGGGCCACTATGGCTACACCTTC. Amino acid sequence: CASSEGEGGHYGYTF.

This rearrangement joins TRBV29-1 to TRBJ2-2, with D tentatively TRBD1 (6 bases). Germline V gives CDR1 SQVTM, CDR2 ANQGSEA. V was pared by 5 bases and J by 0 bases, with 13 bases between. The CDR3 runs to 15 residues. The CDR3 DNA sequence: TGCAGCGTTTATCGACAGGCCACGAACACCGGGGAGCTGTTTTTT. This encodes CSVYRQATNTGELFF.

The chain carries TRBV5-6 and TRBJ1-2; no firm D call. Trimming cost V 3 bases and J 6 bases, with 12 bases left between them. The CDR3 spans 13 residues. Germline CDR1 reads SGHDT; CDR2 reads YYEEEE. In DNA form, the CDR3 reads TGTGCCAGCAGCTACCCCCCGAGGAATGGCTACACCTTC. This encodes CASSYPPRNGYTF.

CDR3 in DNA: TGTGCCAGCGTGGAGGGCCTACCAAGGGGTGAGCAGTTCTTC. This encodes CASVEGLPRGEQFF. This chain joins TRBV28 and TRBJ2-1, with D tentatively TRBD2 (6 bases). The CDR3 sequence is 14 residues long. V lost 8 bases and J lost 9, with 20 bases in between. CDR1 and CDR2 (germline): MDHEN, SYDVKM.

This chain joins TRBV4-3 and TRBJ1-5; TRBD1 matches at 8 bases. The V gene end was trimmed by 4 bases and the J gene end by 0 bases; junction bases not matched to a gene: 14. The germline CDR1 and CDR2 sequences are LGHNA and YSLEER. The CDR3 totals 19 residues. CDR3 sequence: CASSRLPQGQVNSNQPQHF. The DNA for the CDR3 is TGCGCCAGCAGCCGCCTTCCTCAGGGACAGGTCAATAGCAATCAGCCCCAGCATTTT.

The rearrangement links TRBV11-2 to TRBJ2-7, with D unresolved. The germline V and J ends were trimmed by 0 bases and 7 bases, with 16 bases remaining between them. Germline assignment: CDR1 SGHAT and CDR2 FQNNGV. CDR3 length: 15 residues. CDR3 coding DNA: TGTGCCAGCAGCTTAGAGGCAGGCCACGTTGCGGAGCAGTACTTC. It codes for CASSLEAGHVAEQYF.

The chain employs TRBV3-1 (or the pseudogene TRBV3-2) and TRBJ1-6, with a weak D call TRBD1 (6 bases). CDR1 and CDR2 (germline): LGHDT, YNNKEL (reference sequence). Trimming cost V 3 bases and J 7 bases, with 10 bases left between them. The CDR3 length is 14 residues. DNA of the CDR3: TGTGCCAGCAGCCAGATCCAGGGGAATTCACCCCTCCACTTT. Translating gives CASSQIQGNSPLHF.

The rearrangement uses TRBV3-1 (or the pseudogene TRBV3-2) and TRBJ2-3; TRBD1 aligns across 11 bases. CDR3 length equals 17 residues. Trimming at V came to 1 base and at J to 2 bases, leaving 5 bases not matched to a gene. Germline-derived CDR1 and CDR2 are LGHDT and YNNKEL (reference sequence). CDR3 protein: CASSQGAGQGVTDTQYF. The CDR3 DNA follows: TGTGCCAGCAGCCAAGGGGCGGGACAGGGGGTCACAGATACGCAGTATTTT.

This clone was seen only once. The chain carries TRBV28 and TRBJ2-7; the D is unclear. Trimming cost V 3 bases and J 2 bases, with 11 bases left between them. Germline V lookup: CDR1 MDHEN, CDR2 SYDVKM. The CDR3 consists of 14 residues. The CDR3 here is CASSFFTGPYEQYF. As DNA, the CDR3 is TGTGCCAGCAGTTTTTTCACCGGACCCTACGAGCAGTACTTC.